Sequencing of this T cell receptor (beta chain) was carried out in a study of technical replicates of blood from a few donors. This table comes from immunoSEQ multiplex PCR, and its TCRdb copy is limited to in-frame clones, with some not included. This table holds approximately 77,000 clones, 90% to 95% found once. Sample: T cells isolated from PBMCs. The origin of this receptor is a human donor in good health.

CDR3 amino acids: CASSEGSGGGGNEQFF. CDR3 sequence (DNA): TGTGCCAGCAGTGAAGGGAGCGGGGGCGGGGGCAATGAGCAGTTCTTC. The V call is TRBV2, the J call TRBJ2-1; 8 nucleotides line up with TRBD2. CDR1 and CDR2 from the germline V gene are SNHLY and FYNNEI. This CDR3 region has 16 residues. V was clipped by 1 base and J by 6 bases; unmatched bases: 8.